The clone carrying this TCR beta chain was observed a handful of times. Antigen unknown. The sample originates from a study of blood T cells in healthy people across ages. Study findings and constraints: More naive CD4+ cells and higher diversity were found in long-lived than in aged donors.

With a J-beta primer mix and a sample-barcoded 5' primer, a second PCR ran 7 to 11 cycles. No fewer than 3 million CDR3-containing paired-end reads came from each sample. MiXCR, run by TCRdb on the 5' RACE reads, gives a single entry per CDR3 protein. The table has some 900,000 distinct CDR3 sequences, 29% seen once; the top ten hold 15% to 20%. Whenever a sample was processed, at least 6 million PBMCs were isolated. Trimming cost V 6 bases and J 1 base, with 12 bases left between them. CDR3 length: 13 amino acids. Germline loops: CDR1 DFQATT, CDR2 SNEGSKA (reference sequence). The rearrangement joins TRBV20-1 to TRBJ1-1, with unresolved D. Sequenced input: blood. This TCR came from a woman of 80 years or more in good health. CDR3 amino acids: CSAPGSGNTEAFF. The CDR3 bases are TGCAGTGCCCCTGGTTCCGGGAACACTGAAGCTTTCTTT.